Listed below are T cell receptor beta chains from one sample, sequenced in a study of T cells in Graves' hyperthyroidism and ophthalmopathy. A single record per CDR3 protein comes from TCRdb applying MiXCR to the multiplex PCR reads. The table lists roughly 110,000 distinct CDR3 sequences, about 17% of them singletons, with around 44% in the top ten. Material for sequencing was blood. The receptors stem from a woman aged 45-65 years with Graves' hyperthyroidism. Both conserved end residues are part of each CDR3. D genes are given only for firm matches. Rows may omit the clone size; those that give it use once, few, many or a size class.

D	size	V	J	DNA	CDR3
TRBD1	many	TRBV6-1	TRBJ1-2	TGTGCCAGCAAAAAGACAGGGGATCGTGGCTACACCTTC	CASKKTGDRGYTF
TRBD2	many	TRBV2	TRBJ2-3	TGTGCCAGCAGCAGAGGACTAGCGGCCACAGATACGCAGTATTTT	CASSRGLAATDTQYF
-	many	TRBV30	TRBJ2-3	TGTGCCTGTCGGAGGACCACAGATACGCAGTATTTT	CACRRTTDTQYF
-	-	TRBV7-9	TRBJ1-1	TGTGCCAGCAGCCTGGGACCGACCAGCGTCGATGAAGCTTTCTTT	CASSLGPTSVDEAFF
TRBD2	many	TRBV24-1	TRBJ2-5	TGTGCCACCAGTGATTTGCGGGAGGGCCATGAGACCCAGTACTTC	CATSDLREGHETQYF
TRBD1	many	TRBV20-1	TRBJ2-3	TGCAGTGCTAGAGCCCTGGGACAGGGGGCCGGCACAGATACGCAGTATTTT	CSARALGQGAGTDTQYF
TRBD2	many	TRBV2	TRBJ2-1	TGTGCCACCACCGCTAGCGGATTCTACAATGAGCAGTTCTTC	CATTASGFYNEQFF
-	once	TRBV20-1	TRBJ2-1	TGCAGTGCTAGAGATAGGGCTAGCATCAATGAGCAGTCCTTC	CSARDRASINEQSF
TRBD1	few	TRBV5-4	TRBJ1-2	TGTGCCAGCATCCAAATTCCGGGACAGGGATCTCGGGGCTATGGCTACACCTTC	CASIQIPGQGSRGYGYTF
-	many	TRBV5-1	TRBJ1-2	TGCGCCAGCAGCTTGAATCGGTTCAGGGGAAATGGCTACACCTTC	CASSLNRFRGNGYTF
TRBD2	many	TRBV20-1	TRBJ2-7	TGCAGTGCTAGAGATGGTTTGCTAGCGGGAGAGGGGCAGTACTTC	CSARDGLLAGEGQYF
-	many	TRBV28	TRBJ1-1	TGTGCCAGCAGTTTGTCTGTTCCTTTGAACACTGAAGCTTTCTTT	CASSLSVPLNTEAFF
-	-	TRBV7-8	TRBJ2-2	TGTGCCAGCAGCGCCCGAGGGGGGAGGGCCACCGGGGAGCTGTTTTTT	CASSARGGRATGELFF
-	-	TRBV28	TRBJ2-7	TGTGCCAGCATATCCACCCAGAGGAGCGAGCAGTACTTC	CASISTQRSEQYF
TRBD1	many	TRBV20-1	TRBJ1-1	TGCAGTGCTACCGACGACCGGGACAGGGGGCGTTTCACTGAAGCTTTCTTT	CSATDDRDRGRFTEAFF
-	many	TRBV20-1	TRBJ2-7	TGCAGTGCGCCCGAAGGGCGATCTGGGAACTACGAGCAGTACTTC	CSAPEGRSGNYEQYF
-	-	TRBV18	TRBJ1-2	TGTGCCAGCTCACCAGGTACAGGGCCATATGGCTACACCTTC	CASSPGTGPYGYTF
TRBD1	-	TRBV12-3/TRBV12-4	TRBJ2-7	TGTGCCAGCAGTTTCGGGACAGGGACCTACGAGCAGTACTTC	CASSFGTGTYEQYF
TRBD1	many	TRBV12-3/TRBV12-4	TRBJ1-5	TGTGCCAGCAGTCTTACACAGGGGGCCAATCAGCCCCAGCATTTT	CASSLTQGANQPQHF
-	many	TRBV7-3	TRBJ2-1	TGTGCCAGCAGCCAATCTAGCTACAATGAGCAGTTCTTC	CASSQSSYNEQFF
TRBD1	many	TRBV20-1	TRBJ1-2	TGCAGTGCTAGAGATCGAGGGACAGTCTATGGCTACACCTTC	CSARDRGTVYGYTF
TRBD2	few	TRBV24-1	TRBJ2-5	TGTGCCACCAGTGACAGACCTGGACTAGCGGGGCAAGAGACCCAGTACTTC	CATSDRPGLAGQETQYF
-	many	TRBV7-8	TRBJ1-1	TGTGCCAGCAGCTTAGTAAGGGGGAACACTGAAGCTTTCTTT	CASSLVRGNTEAFF
TRBD2	many	TRBV5-1	TRBJ2-1	TGCGCCAGCAGGTTCGGACTAGCGGGAGATGAGCAGTTCTTC	CASRFGLAGDEQFF
-	many	TRBV12-3/TRBV12-4	TRBJ1-2	TGTGCCAGCAGCCCGCCGACAGGAAACTATGGCTACACCTTC	CASSPPTGNYGYTF
-	few	TRBV13	TRBJ2-1	TGTGCCAGCAGTGATGCGGGACAAACAAACTCCTACAATGAGCAGTTCTTC	CASSDAGQTNSYNEQFF
TRBD2	many	TRBV9	TRBJ2-3	TGTGCCAGCAGCAAGGGACTAGCGGTCAGCACAGATACGCAGTATTTT	CASSKGLAVSTDTQYF
TRBD1	once	TRBV13	TRBJ1-1	TGTGCCAGCTGGACGCCCCTGGACAGGGGGCAAAGTGAAGCTTTCTTT	CASWTPLDRGQSEAFF
-	many	TRBV7-9	TRBJ2-3	TGTGCCAGCAGCCCCAGGGGACCCGATACGCAGTATTTT	CASSPRGPDTQYF
-	many	TRBV3-1	TRBJ1-2	TGTGCCAGCAGCCAAGAGCTGAACTATGGCTACACCTTC	CASSQELNYGYTF
-	many	TRBV19	TRBJ2-6	TGTGCCAGTAGTAAGCGTCTTCCTGGGGCCAACGTCCTGACTTTC	CASSKRLPGANVLTF
-	many	TRBV20-1	TRBJ2-4	TGCAGTGCGGGAGAGTCGGGGGCCAAAAACATTCAGTACTTC	CSAGESGAKNIQYF
TRBD1	many	TRBV28	TRBJ2-2	TGTGCCAGCAGAGGGACAGGGACGCGGGAGCTGTTTTTT	CASRGTGTRELFF
-	many	TRBV28	TRBJ1-2	TGTGCCAGCAGCTCCCCCCCGGTTGACTATGGCTACACCTTC	CASSSPPVDYGYTF
-	-	TRBV29-1	TRBJ2-5	TGCAGCGTTGAAACCCCCGGGGGAGAGACCCAGTACTTC	CSVETPGGETQYF
-	many	TRBV12-3/TRBV12-4	TRBJ2-7	TGTGCCAGCAGTTTATTACCCACTACGGCCTACGAGCAGTACTTC	CASSLLPTTAYEQYF
-	many	TRBV12-3/TRBV12-4	TRBJ2-3	TGTGCCAGCAAACTAGTTTCCGATACGCAGTATTTT	CASKLVSDTQYF
TRBD1	-	TRBV27	TRBJ1-2	TGTGCCAGCAGTTCCTACGGGACAGGGGACCTTAACTATGGCTACACCTTC	CASSSYGTGDLNYGYTF
-	many	TRBV30	TRBJ2-5	TGTGCCTGGAACCTCGGGGGCCAAGAGACCCAGTACTTC	CAWNLGGQETQYF
TRBD1	-	TRBV11-3	TRBJ2-1	TGTGCCAGCAGCTTATGGGACAGCCAAGACAATGAGCAGTTCTTC	CASSLWDSQDNEQFF
-	many	TRBV20-1	TRBJ2-3	TGCAGTGCTAGAGGCGCCAGGACAACAGATACGCAGTATTTT	CSARGARTTDTQYF
-	many	TRBV11-2	TRBJ1-2	TGTGCCAGCAGCTTAGCGCCCTTAGGTGGCTACACCTTC	CASSLAPLGGYTF
-	many	TRBV2	TRBJ2-2	TGTGCCAGCACCAAGACTGTAAACACCGGGGAGCTGTTTTTT	CASTKTVNTGELFF
-	-	TRBV2	TRBJ1-5	TGTGCCAGCAGTGAAGGGCAGGGCGGGTCGGGGGGCGGACAGCCCCAGCATTTT	CASSEGQGGSGGGQPQHF
-	many	TRBV12-3/TRBV12-4	TRBJ2-5	TGTGCCAGCAGTTTAGGTCTAGGGGGAGAGACCCAGTACTTC	CASSLGLGGETQYF
-	-	TRBV5-1	TRBJ1-2	TGCGCCAGCAGCTTGGGGTCTGACGGTGCTTCGAGCTACACCTTC	CASSLGSDGASSYTF
-	many	TRBV28	TRBJ2-7	TGTGCCAGCCTTAGGGAGTACGAGCAGTACTTC	CASLREYEQYF
TRBD1	many	TRBV3-1	TRBJ1-1	TGTGCCAGCAGCCAAGGGCAGGGGGTTATTGAAGCTTTCTTT	CASSQGQGVIEAFF
-	-	TRBV6-9	TRBJ2-5	TGTGCCAGCAGTTTGGACAATCAAGAGACCCAGTACTTC	CASSLDNQETQYF
-	many	TRBV28	TRBJ1-2	TGTGCCAGCACTAGACAGTGGCGAAGTTATGGCTACACCTTC	CASTRQWRSYGYTF